A single sample gave rise to the 29 T cell receptor beta chains below, sequenced in a study of T cell changes during pregnancy in multiple sclerosis. Assay used: immunoSEQ multiplex PCR; TCRdb lists only in-frame clones, some missing. There are about 40,000 clones in the sample; roughly nine tenths occur only once, and over 6.5% lies in the top ten. The sample was CD8+ T cells from peripheral blood mononuclear cells, taken before pregnancy. All receptors come from a female donor with multiple sclerosis, enrolled in a pregnancy study.

The chain links TRBV25-1 to TRBJ1-2; D is ambiguous. The CDR3 totals 13 residues. Per germline, CDR1 MGHDK and CDR2 SYGVNS. The germline V and J ends were trimmed by 5 bases and 6 bases, with 13 bases remaining between them. CDR3 sequence: CASSPGIKDGYTF. CDR3 in DNA: TGTGCCAGCAGTCCCGGGATCAAGGATGGCTACACCTTC.

The V gene is TRBV9, the J gene TRBJ1-5; the D is unclear. V lost 4 bases, J lost 0 bases, and 5 bases lay in between. In germline, CDR1 is SGDLS, CDR2 YYNGEE. The CDR3 covers 13 residues. As DNA, the CDR3 is TGTGCCAGCAGCTATTATAGCAATCAGCCCCAGCATTTT. This codes for CASSYYSNQPQHF.

A single count supports this clone. The V and J genes are TRBV6-5 and TRBJ2-3; D gene unclear. CDR3 length: 13 residues. Germline V gene data show CDR1 as MNHEY and CDR2 as SVGAGI. Trimming took 6 bases from V and 0 from J, leaving 7 bases between them. The CDR3: CASRTVSTDTQYF. CDR3 coding DNA: TGTGCCAGCAGAACAGTGAGCACAGATACGCAGTATTTT.

V usage is TRBV27 and J usage is TRBJ1-2, with 11 bases matching TRBD1. The CDR3 extends over 14 amino acids. Germline CDR1 MNHEY, CDR2 SMNVEV (reference sequence). The V segment lost 2 bases and the J segment 7 bases; nucleotides outside the gene matches: 3. The CDR3, as DNA: TGTGCCAGCAGTTTAGGACAGGGGGCCGGTGGCTACACCTTC. It yields the protein CASSLGQGAGGYTF.

The chain employs TRBV6-6 and TRBJ2-7, with D tentatively TRBD1 (5 bases). Trimming stripped 6 bases from V and 5 bases from J, with 17 bases between. The germline CDR1 and CDR2 sequences are MNHNY and SVGAGI (reference sequence). The CDR3 extends over 14 amino acids. CDR3 sequence (DNA): TGTGCCAGCAGACATCAGGGAATCCTCGACGAGCAGTACTTC. Amino acids: CASRHQGILDEQYF.

The genes are TRBV6-4 and TRBJ2-7; 13 nucleotides match TRBD2. CDR3 length: 14 amino acids. V dropped 8 bases and J dropped 6; count of bases not matched to a gene: 7. Germline CDR1 reads MRHNA; CDR2 reads SNTAGT. CDR3 sequence (DNA): TGTGCCAGCTCCGGGACTAGCGGGAAGTCCGAGCAGTACTTC. This translates into CASSGTSGKSEQYF.

The chain has TRBV27 and TRBJ2-5, with TRBD2 matching 11 bases. V was pared by 3 bases and J by 1 base, with 10 bases of the junction left unmatched. This CDR3 is built from 18 residues. Germline V lookup: CDR1 MNHEY, CDR2 SMNVEV (reference sequence). DNA for the CDR3: TGTGCCAGCAGTTTCGGTGGTAGCGGGAGGGAATCCCAAGAGACCCAGTACTTC. Protein sequence: CASSFGGSGRESQETQYF.

The chain employs TRBV27 and TRBJ1-1; D is possibly TRBD1 (6 bases). Germline V gene sequence: CDR1 MNHEY, CDR2 SMNVEV (reference sequence). CDR3 size: 15 residues. V was clipped by 5 bases and J by 3 bases, with 16 bases between them. This chain's CDR3 is CASSPTGGFYTEAFF. The CDR3 DNA follows: TGTGCCAGCAGTCCGACAGGCGGGTTCTACACTGAAGCTTTCTTT.

By share, this clone ranks as medium-sized (0.01 to 0.1%). The chain is built from TRBV5-1 and TRBJ1-2; TRBD1 is a possible D gene (6 bases). The CDR3 spans 16 residues. The germline gives CDR1 SGHRS, CDR2 YFSETQ. Trimming took 0 bases from V and 0 from J, leaving 12 bases between them. The CDR3 protein is CASSLARGLANYGYTF. In DNA, the CDR3 is TGCGCCAGCAGCTTGGCCAGGGGCCTGGCTAACTATGGCTACACCTTC.

V gene TRBV7-9 combines with J gene TRBJ2-6; no clear D gene. Looked up from germline, CDR1 is SEHNR and CDR2 is FQNEAQ (reference sequence). The CDR3 runs to 15 residues. The germline V and J ends were trimmed by 2 bases and 2 bases, with 7 bases remaining between them. Written as DNA, the CDR3 is TGTGCCAGCAGCTTACAGCGAACTGGGGCCAACGTCCTGACTTTC. Translation: CASSLQRTGANVLTF.

This chain joins TRBV4-1 and TRBJ2-7; D call uncertain. This CDR3 comprises 15 residues. CDR1 and CDR2 (germline): MGHRA, YSYEKL. Trimming removed 4 bases from V and 3 bases from J, with 16 bases in between. CDR3 coding DNA: TGCGCCAGCAGCCCAGACCTGACCGCGGACTACGAGCAGTACTTC. It encodes CASSPDLTADYEQYF.

V usage is TRBV4-3 and J usage is TRBJ1-6; D possibly corresponds to TRBD1 (5 bases). CDR1 is LGHNA and CDR2 is YSLEER in the germline V gene. This CDR3 comprises 15 residues. The V gene lost 0 bases and the J gene lost 11 bases, with 14 bases spanning the gap. CDR3 region: CASSQDRWDLTPLHF. The CDR3 DNA is TGCGCCAGCAGCCAAGATCGATGGGACTTGACACCCCTCCACTTT.

This clone showed up just once. V gene TRBV7-9 combines with J gene TRBJ2-7; 7 bases are a match to TRBD1. Germline values: CDR1 SEHNR, CDR2 FQNEAQ (reference sequence). The CDR3 is 18 amino acids. J lost 0 bases, V lost 3 bases, and 14 bases had no gene match. Here the CDR3 reads CASSLPNLGQLSSYEQYF. For the CDR3, the DNA is TGTGCCAGCAGCTTGCCGAACCTGGGACAGCTAAGCTCCTACGAGCAGTACTTC. Filled out from reference TRBV7-9 and TRBJ2-7, the complete variable domain reads DTGVSQNPRHKITKRGQNVTFRCDPISEHNRLYWYRQTLGQGPEFLTYFQNEAQLEKSRLLSDRFSAERPKGSFSTLEIQRTEQGDSAMYLCASSLPNLGQLSSYEQYFGPGTRLTVT.

The V gene is TRBV9, the J gene TRBJ1-1; 8 bases map to TRBD1. Germline CDR1 and CDR2: SGDLS and YYNGEE. V lost 7 bases and J lost 3; bases outside the gene matches: 2. The CDR3 runs 12 residues. The CDR3 DNA reads TGTGCCAGCCAGGGGGCTTACACTGAAGCTTTCTTT. Protein product: CASQGAYTEAFF.

This clone was seen just once. The chain carries TRBV9 and TRBJ2-7, with 7 bases that match TRBD1. With V trimmed by 3 bases and J by 5 bases, 8 bases remained unmatched. This CDR3 has 14 residues. The germline V gene has CDR1 SGDLS and CDR2 YYNGEE. The DNA of the CDR3 is TGTGCCAGCAGCGAGGGGGCCAACCTTGACGAGCAGTACTTC. Its translation: CASSEGANLDEQYF.

This chain connects TRBV19 to TRBJ2-1; 7 bases align to TRBD2. With 6 bases clipped from V and 8 bases from J, the junction kept 7 bases outside the gene matches. Germline V gene data show CDR1 as LNHDA and CDR2 as SQIVND (reference sequence). There are 13 residues in the CDR3. CDR3 DNA sequence: TGTGCCAGTAGCTTAGGGACTACCGATGAGCAGTTCTTC. Its translation is CASSLGTTDEQFF.

The V gene is TRBV27, the J gene TRBJ2-1, with 9 positions matching TRBD1. The V gene's germline CDR1 is MNHEY and CDR2 SMNVEV (reference sequence). The V gene end was trimmed by 3 bases and the J gene end by 6 bases; junction bases not matched to a gene: 6. CDR3 length: 15 residues. The CDR3 bases are TGTGCCAGCAGTTTCCGGGACAGGGTGAGCAATGAGCAGTTCTTC. This codes for CASSFRDRVSNEQFF.

This clone appeared a few times. Here the CDR3 DNA reads TGTGCCAGCAGTTACTCCACAGGGGGCACTGAAGCTTTCTTT. Amino acids: CASSYSTGGTEAFF. This chain joins TRBV6-5 and TRBJ1-1; 8 nucleotides match TRBD1. The CDR3 runs 14 residues. The V gene end was trimmed by 0 bases and the J gene end by 4 bases; junction bases not matched to a gene: 1. Per the germline V gene, CDR1 is MNHEY and CDR2 is SVGAGI.

This chain links TRBV6-5 with TRBJ2-1; possibly TRBD2 for D (6 bases). V dropped 0 bases and J dropped 6 bases, with 12 bases sitting between them. The CDR3 is 15 amino acids. Germline values: CDR1 MNHEY, CDR2 SVGAGI. The CDR3 DNA reads TGTGCCAGCAGTTACTCGGCGGGACCCTCCAATGAGCAGTTCTTC. Amino acids: CASSYSAGPSNEQFF.

The chain carries TRBV4-1 and TRBJ2-7; TRBD1 is a possible D gene (5 bases). Germline loops: CDR1 MGHRA, CDR2 YSYEKL. V dropped 0 bases and J dropped 0 bases, with 12 bases sitting between them. CDR3 length: 16 amino acids. The CDR3 sequence is CASSQDGNRRSYEQYF. The CDR3 DNA is TGCGCCAGCAGCCAAGATGGGAACAGGCGCTCCTACGAGCAGTACTTC.

Turning to this clone: Other nucleotide sequences in the sample specify the same CDR3. J is TRBJ2-2 and V is TRBV7-3; 9 nucleotides agree with TRBD2. Germline lookup yields CDR1 SGHTA and CDR2 FQGTGA. V was pared by 2 bases and J by 4 bases, with 2 bases of the junction left unmatched. The CDR3 totals 15 residues. This chain's CDR3 is CASSLGLASTGELFF. The CDR3 DNA sequence: TGTGCCAGCAGCTTAGGACTAGCGAGCACCGGGGAGCTGTTTTTT.

In regard to this clone: At one end, the junction sequence differs from germline, possibly due to a read error. This CDR3 reads CASSYPGQTPKTGAFF. In DNA form, the CDR3 reads TGTGCCAGCAGCTATCCGGGACAAACTCCGAAAACTGGAGCTTTCTTT. The chain has TRBV7-9 and TRBJ1-1; D is possibly TRBD1 (6 bases). CDR1 is SEHNR, CDR2 FQNEAQ, per germline (reference sequence). The CDR3 consists of 16 residues.

The chain joins TRBV13 to TRBJ2-5; TRBD1 might be the D (5 bases). This CDR3 spans 17 amino acids. V shed 3 bases and J shed 0 bases, with 17 bases lying between them. Germline values: CDR1 PRHDT, CDR2 FYEKMQ (reference sequence). The CDR3, as DNA: TGTGCCAGCAGCTTCGGACAAGGCTTCGTGTACCAAGAGACCCAGTACTTC. Protein sequence: CASSFGQGFVYQETQYF.

Here the CDR3 DNA reads TGCAGCGTTGCCGTAGCGGGAGCCGTCTTCGATGAGCAGTTCTTC. Translated: CSVAVAGAVFDEQFF. The V gene is TRBV29-1, the J gene TRBJ2-1; 9 nucleotides align to TRBD2. CDR1 is SQVTM, CDR2 ANQGSEA, per germline. V lost 4 bases and J lost 8; bases outside the gene matches: 12. This CDR3 spans 15 amino acids.

CDR3 in amino acids: CASSEDGGSTDTQYF. DNA for the CDR3: TGTGCCAGCAGTGAAGACGGGGGGAGCACAGATACGCAGTATTTT. V gene TRBV6-1 combines with J gene TRBJ2-3; 7 bases line up with TRBD2. V trimming: 1 base; J trimming: 0 bases; junction bases outside the gene matches: 1. Germline loops: CDR1 MNHNS, CDR2 SASEGT. The CDR3 is 15 amino acids.

The chain recombines TRBV27 with TRBJ2-5; 9 positions match TRBD1. Germline loops: CDR1 MNHEY, CDR2 SMNVEV (reference sequence). The junction had 8 bases not matched to a gene; V was cut back by 7 bases and J by 5 bases. This CDR3 spans 14 amino acids. CDR3 region: CASKPQGATETQYF. In DNA form, the CDR3 reads TGTGCCAGCAAACCACAGGGGGCGACGGAGACCCAGTACTTC.

This chain links TRBV6-1 with TRBJ1-1; 12 positions agree with TRBD1. CDR1 and CDR2 (germline): MNHNS, SASEGT. There are 15 residues in the CDR3. Losses at the gene ends were 5 bases for V and 5 bases for J; bases not matched to a gene: 6. The DNA of the CDR3 is TGTGCCAGCAGTCGGGACAGGGGGCACTATACTGAAGCTTTCTTT. Translated, it gives CASSRDRGHYTEAFF.

V and J are TRBV4-1 and TRBJ2-5, with TRBD2 matching over 7 bases. The CDR3 is 16 residues long. Per germline, CDR1 MGHRA and CDR2 YSYEKL. J gave up 4 bases and V 5 bases, and 13 bases lay outside the gene matches. The CDR3 sequence: CASSGFGAGDLETQYF. The CDR3 bases are TGCGCCAGCAGCGGGTTTGGGGCGGGAGATTTAGAGACCCAGTACTTC.

The chain joins TRBV27 to TRBJ2-3; 15 bases line up with TRBD2. Germline V lookup: CDR1 MNHEY, CDR2 SMNVEV (reference sequence). With V trimmed by 6 bases and J by 5 bases, 6 bases remained unmatched. The CDR3 loop spans 16 amino acids. CDR3 sequence (DNA): TGTGCCAGCAGGCAACCGGGACTAGCGGGAGGAGATACGCAGTATTTT. Translation gives CASRQPGLAGGDTQYF.